This T cell receptor beta chain was identified during a study of cytomegalovirus exposure and HLA in healthy donors. Amplification used 60 Vbeta primers and 13 Jbeta primers. Measured with immunoSEQ multiplex PCR; TCRdb has only the in-frame clones, and not every one. The sample is made up of about 77,000 clones, and the top ten hold roughly 13% of it. CDR3 length equals 13 residues. Trimming removed 4 bases from V and 1 base from J, with 11 bases in between. From germline, CDR1 is SQVTM and CDR2 ANQGSEA. The chain recombines TRBV29-1 with TRBJ2-7, with a weak D call TRBD1 (6 bases). The sequenced material came from PBMCs. This TCR came from a man between 45 and 60 years old in good health and CMV-seropositive. The CDR3 DNA follows: TGCAGCGTTGGGGGGCTAAATTCCTACGAGCAGTACTTC. Translation gives CSVGGLNSYEQYF.